A single sample gave rise to the 5 T cell receptor beta chains below, sequenced in a study of blood T cell repertoires in COVID-19. Produced via immunoSEQ multiplex PCR; TCRdb's table is partial and in-frame only. The table includes 40,000 or so clones, just over 85% detected once. The sequenced material came from peripheral blood. These receptors all come from a man aged 40-49 years with active COVID-19.

This sequence joins TRBV2 and TRBJ1-1, with D possibly TRBD1 on 5 matching bases. Trimming cost V 4 bases and J 1 base, with 10 bases left between them. CDR1 is SNHLY and CDR2 is FYNNEI in the germline V gene. This CDR3 region has 14 residues. The CDR3 DNA reads as TGTGCCAGCAGTGTGCTCGGGGGGAACACTGAAGCTTTCTTT. Its translation is CASSVLGGNTEAFF.

V usage is TRBV9 and J usage is TRBJ2-7; TRBD2 matches at 7 bases. CDR3 length: 14 amino acids. Germline V CDR1 and CDR2: SGDLS, YYNGEE. Trimming at V came to 0 bases and at J to 5 bases, leaving 5 bases not matched to a gene. CDR3 loop: CASSVDREDHEQYF. CDR3 in DNA: TGTGCCAGCAGCGTAGACCGGGAGGACCACGAGCAGTACTTC.

This sequence joins TRBV29-1 and TRBJ1-1; D unclear. Germline V gene sequence: CDR1 SQVTM, CDR2 ANQGSEA. Trimming removed 3 bases from V and 0 bases from J, with 8 bases in between. The CDR3 length is 13 residues. The CDR3 sequence: CSVDAGMNTEAFF. CDR3 DNA: TGCAGCGTTGATGCCGGGATGAACACTGAAGCTTTCTTT.

V is TRBV5-1 and J is TRBJ2-3; the D gene is possibly TRBD1 (6 bases). Germline V CDR1 and CDR2: SGHRS, YFSETQ. With 0 bases removed from V and 2 bases from J, the gap between germline ends came to 10 bases. The CDR3 extends over 15 amino acids. Here the CDR3 DNA reads TGCGCCAGCAGCTTGGCCCCAGGGGTCACAGATACGCAGTATTTT. It is translated as CASSLAPGVTDTQYF.

The V gene is TRBV5-1, the J gene TRBJ1-2; TRBD1 agrees at 8 bases. V shed 6 bases and J 5 bases; nucleotides not matched to a gene: 12. Germline assignment: CDR1 SGHRS and CDR2 YFSETQ. The CDR3 covers 15 residues. The CDR3 nucleotides are TGCGCCAGCACTACAGGGGGAACGATGAGTTATGGCTACACCTTC. Its translation is CASTTGGTMSYGYTF.